This T cell receptor (beta chain) is drawn from a study of shared clonotypes between healthy human individuals. Across the study: Per donor, three plates held CD4 naive cells, three held CD4 memory, two held CD8 naive and one held CD8 memory. Notes on the study in general: Naive subsets generally had larger estimated richness than memory subsets.

V trimming: 5 bases; J trimming: 9 bases; junction bases outside the gene matches: 5. Germline CDR1 is WSHSY and CDR2 is SAAADI. The length of the CDR3 is 14 residues. Sequencing was performed with immunoSEQ multiplex PCR; in TCRdb, only in-frame clones are kept and a portion is missing. Among millions of clones listed, around 94% were seen once. Both subsets, CD45RA+ naive and CD45RA-negative memory, were split from the CD4+ cells. To note about this clone: Its target is not known.

This TCR was recovered from a man younger than 30 in good health. This chain connects TRBV10-2 to TRBJ1-6, with 9 bases aligning to TRBD1. The sample comprised naive CD4+ T cells sorted from blood. Regarding subset: CD45RA+ positively selected. The CDR3: CASSSDRGGSPLHF. As DNA, the CDR3 is TGCGCCAGCAGTTCGGACAGGGGCGGTTCACCCCTCCACTTT.